The rows below give T cell receptor beta chains drawn from one sample of a study of blood T cell repertoires in COVID-19. The assay was immunoSEQ multiplex PCR, and TCRdb's table has in-frame clones only and misses some. This repertoire shows about 320,000 clones, roughly 90% found once; its top ten account for around 2.6%. The specimen was PBMCs or T cells enriched from blood (not recorded which). These receptors came from a man aged 55 to 70 who had recovered from COVID-19. Both conserved end residues are part of each CDR3. Each record gives: J gene, V gene, clone size, CDR3 protein. Size is stated for part of the rows, as once, few or many counts, or as a class when the clone is expanded.

>TRBJ2-1|TRBV10-3|.
CAISEIAGVYEQFF
>TRBJ1-6|TRBV2|.
CASSGDSSSYNSPLHF
>TRBJ2-2|TRBV19|.
CASSMWGGTGELFF
>TRBJ1-1|TRBV7-9|.
CASSTTTDLNTEAFF
>TRBJ1-1|TRBV5-1|.
CASSLETGLNTEAFF
>TRBJ1-1|TRBV6-2/TRBV6-3|.
CASSGPGQGAREAFF
>TRBJ2-1|TRBV7-9|.
CASSLAGQGSYNEQFF
>TRBJ2-1|TRBV3-1/TRBV3-2|.
CASSQGGEQFF
>TRBJ1-1|TRBV10-3|.
CAISAGSTEAFF
>TRBJ2-1|TRBV9|.
CASSVRTSGISSYNEQFF
>TRBJ2-5|TRBV27|.
CASRYPLAGVGETQYF
>TRBJ1-2|TRBV19|.
CASSIGWGDGYTF
>TRBJ1-1|TRBV3-1/TRBV3-2|.
CASSQLAEAFF
>TRBJ2-3|TRBV2|.
CASSAQGRFDTQYF
>TRBJ2-2|TRBV7-9|.
CASSGNTGTGNTGELFF
>TRBJ1-2|TRBV29-1|.
CSVEDRGQNYGYTF
>TRBJ2-3|TRBV5-1|.
CASTPGDGTDTQYF
>TRBJ2-1|TRBV28|.
CASSYQGARPGNEQFF
>TRBJ1-1|TRBV11-2|few
CASSLDRITEAFF
>TRBJ1-3|TRBV7-6|few
CASSLGVWSSGNTIYF
>TRBJ2-1|TRBV6-5|.
CASRDGRAWNEQFF
>TRBJ1-3|TRBV6-6|.
CASSSDPKRGNTIYF
>TRBJ1-6|TRBV7-8|.
CASSPRDTQDLYNSPLHF
>TRBJ2-7|TRBV30|.
CAGSSGSSYEQYF
>TRBJ2-7|TRBV27|.
CASSLSGPPGGEQYF
>TRBJ2-1|TRBV27|.
CASSILGQGEQFF
>TRBJ1-2|TRBV7-8|.
CASSLVGGGGGYTF
>TRBJ1-1|TRBV7-9|few
CASSPRQGNTEAFF